Presented here are 11 T cell receptor beta chains from one specimen sequenced in a study of CD8+ T cells in alopecia areata (dated by TCRdb to between 2017 and 2018). Library preparation used the immunoSEQ multiplex PCR assay. To provide template for TCR sequencing, every sample had RNA extracted and reverse transcribed into cDNA. Drawn from immuneACCESS, this table holds only the in-frame rearrangements with V and J called that TCRdb kept. Clones are partly lost; checked studies trace under half to an unresolved V gene and leave the rest unexplained. The sample table lists 95,000 to 100,000 clones, 55% to 75% of them with a count of one. In total, the top ten clones hold roughly 15% of the sample. In light of the paper, this sample's treatment or condition label describes: oral pan-JAK inhibitor, 5-10 mg twice daily. Specimen: CD8+ T cells sorted from blood, collected at approximately week 60, from a patient treated with tofacitinib. Every receptor here comes from a human donor with alopecia areata.

J is TRBJ1-5 and V is TRBV6-1; D remains ambiguous. The CDR3 length is 13 residues. Germline lookup yields CDR1 MNHNS and CDR2 SASEGT. The CDR3 DNA reads TGTGCTAACGCCCCCTGGAGCGGTCAGCCCCAGCATTTT. This translates into CANAPWSGQPQHF.

The chain couples TRBV10-3 to TRBJ2-1; no firm D call. The V gene's germline CDR1 is ENHRY and CDR2 SYGVKD. The CDR3 is made up of 14 amino acids. Trimming stripped 11 bases from V and 0 bases from J, with 14 bases between. CDR3 sequence: CASAPPSSYNEQFF. CDR3 sequence (DNA): TGTGCCTCCGCCCCGCCTAGCTCCTACAATGAGCAGTTCTTC.

The CDR3 nucleotides are TGTGCCAGTAGTATGGGGGGGCTCAATCAGCCCCAGCATTTT. It yields the protein CASSMGGLNQPQHF. The gene calls are TRBV19 and TRBJ1-5; tentatively, D is TRBD1 (6 bases). The CDR3 runs to 14 residues. Germline CDR1 LNHDA, CDR2 SQIVND (reference sequence). Trimming removed 3 bases from V and 3 bases from J, with 9 bases in between.

The J gene is TRBJ2-5, the V gene TRBV23-1, with unresolved D. TRBV23-1 is known as an ORF, though its function is uncertain. CDR3 length equals 16 residues. Trimming cost V 0 bases and J 0 bases, with 11 bases left between them. This CDR3 reads CASSQSRYRDQETQYF. The CDR3 nucleotides read TGCGCCAGCAGTCAATCTCGGTATCGTGACCAAGAGACCCAGTACTTC.

The chain carries TRBV2 and TRBJ2-7, with D possibly TRBD2 on 5 matching bases. Germline assignment: CDR1 SNHLY and CDR2 FYNNEI. The CDR3 runs 12 residues. V was cut by 5 bases and J by 5 bases, with 10 bases left in between. CDR3 coding DNA: TGTGCCAGCAGTTTCGCCGGGGACGAGCAGTACTTC. It codes for CASSFAGDEQYF. The complete variable domain, with remaining parts taken from reference TRBV2 and TRBJ2-7, reads EPEVTQTPSHQVTQMGQEVILRCVPISNHLYFYWYRQILGQKVEFLVSFYNNEISEKSEIFDDQFSVERPDGSNFTLKIRSTKLEDSAMYFCASSFAGDEQYFGPGTRLTVT.

J is TRBJ2-5 and V is TRBV9, with 9 bases aligning to TRBD1. The CDR3 loop spans 15 amino acids. Looked up from germline, CDR1 is SGDLS and CDR2 is YYNGEE. V lost 4 bases to trimming and J lost 4 bases; unmatched junction nucleotides: 8. The CDR3 protein is CASSWGQGASETQYF. CDR3 nucleotide sequence: TGTGCCAGCAGCTGGGGACAGGGAGCCTCAGAGACCCAGTACTTC.

This chain links TRBV27 with TRBJ2-4, with 7 bases identical to TRBD2. The ends lost 5 bases at V and 6 bases at J; junction bases unmatched: 1. The CDR3 loop spans 12 amino acids. Germline lookup yields CDR1 MNHEY and CDR2 SMNVEV (reference sequence). CDR3 sequence reads: CASSTGGNIQYF. The CDR3 region has the DNA TGTGCCAGCAGTACGGGGGGAAACATTCAGTACTTC.

This rearrangement joins TRBV27 to TRBJ2-7, with unresolved D. With 3 bases removed from V and 4 bases from J, the gap between germline ends came to 10 bases. Germline lookup yields CDR1 MNHEY and CDR2 SMNVEV (reference sequence). There are 13 residues in the CDR3. CDR3 bases: TGTGCCAGCAGTTTGTGGCCGGATTACGAGCAGTACTTC. Translating gives CASSLWPDYEQYF.

In its sample, this clone was seen a few times. V usage is TRBV6-5 and J usage is TRBJ1-2; 8 bases are a match to TRBD1. J gave up 8 bases and V 8 bases, and 10 bases lay outside the gene matches. Germline loops: CDR1 MNHEY, CDR2 SVGAGI. CDR3 length: 13 amino acids. CDR3 protein: CASSDRALRGYTF. The CDR3, as DNA: TGTGCCAGCTCGGACAGGGCCCTGCGAGGCTACACCTTC.

On this clone: The germline gene is not matched at one end of the junction; a read error may be the cause. The V call is TRBV30, the J call TRBJ2-5, with 10 bases aligning to TRBD1. The CDR3 has 13 residues. Germline V gives CDR1 GTSNPN, CDR2 SVGIG (reference sequence). The CDR3 is CAWTGGRQETQYF. CDR3 nucleotides: TGTGCGTGGACAGGGGGGCGACAAGAGACCCAGTACTTC.

This clone occurred a few times. The chain recombines TRBV29-1 with TRBJ2-1; 9 positions match TRBD1. This CDR3 spans 13 amino acids. After removal of 7 bases from V and 6 bases from J, the junction contained 7 bases not matched to a gene. Germline assignment: CDR1 SQVTM and CDR2 ANQGSEA. CDR3: CSGRQGGLNEQFF. CDR3 nucleotides: TGCAGCGGACGACAGGGGGGCCTCAATGAGCAGTTCTTC.